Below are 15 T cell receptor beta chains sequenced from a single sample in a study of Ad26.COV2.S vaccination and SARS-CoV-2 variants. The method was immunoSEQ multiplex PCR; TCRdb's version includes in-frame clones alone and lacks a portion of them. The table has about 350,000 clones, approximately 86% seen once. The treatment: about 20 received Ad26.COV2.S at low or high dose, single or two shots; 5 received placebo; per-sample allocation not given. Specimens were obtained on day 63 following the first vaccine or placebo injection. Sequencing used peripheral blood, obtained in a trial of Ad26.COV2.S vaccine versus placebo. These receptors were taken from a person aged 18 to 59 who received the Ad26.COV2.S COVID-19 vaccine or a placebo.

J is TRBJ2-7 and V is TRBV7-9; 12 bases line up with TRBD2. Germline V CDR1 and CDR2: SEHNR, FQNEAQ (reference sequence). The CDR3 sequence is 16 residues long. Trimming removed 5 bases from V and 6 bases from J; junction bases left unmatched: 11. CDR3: CASSRSGLAGRSEQYF. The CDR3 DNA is TGTGCCAGCAGCCGATCAGGACTAGCGGGACGAAGCGAGCAGTACTTC.

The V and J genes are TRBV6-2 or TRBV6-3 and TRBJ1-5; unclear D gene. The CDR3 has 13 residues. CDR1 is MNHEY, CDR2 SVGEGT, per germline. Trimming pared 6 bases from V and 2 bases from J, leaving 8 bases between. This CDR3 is CASSEYGNQPQHF. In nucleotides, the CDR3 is TGTGCCAGCAGCGAATATGGCAATCAGCCCCAGCATTTT.

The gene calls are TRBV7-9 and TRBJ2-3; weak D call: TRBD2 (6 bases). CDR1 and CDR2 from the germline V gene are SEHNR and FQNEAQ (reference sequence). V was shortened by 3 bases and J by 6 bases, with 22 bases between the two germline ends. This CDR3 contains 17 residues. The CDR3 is CASSFGVRRDLGDTQYF. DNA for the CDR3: TGTGCCAGCAGCTTCGGCGTCCGGCGGGACCTTGGGGATACGCAGTATTTT.

The CDR3 here is CAISEQGNYGYTF. DNA for the CDR3: TGTGCCATCAGTGAGCAGGGGAACTATGGCTACACCTTC. This sequence joins TRBV10-3 and TRBJ1-2, with D possibly being TRBD1 (6 bases). Between the trimmed V and J ends, which lost 2 bases and 2 bases, there was a span of 6 bases. Per the germline V gene, CDR1 is ENHRY and CDR2 is SYGVKD. The CDR3 spans 13 residues.

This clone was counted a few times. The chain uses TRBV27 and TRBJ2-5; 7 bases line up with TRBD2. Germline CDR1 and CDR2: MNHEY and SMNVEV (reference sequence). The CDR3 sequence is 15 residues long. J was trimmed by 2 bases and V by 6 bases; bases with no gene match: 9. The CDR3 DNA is TGTGCCAGCAGCTCCCTCGGCGGGGGACAAGAGACCCAGTACTTC. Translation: CASSSLGGGQETQYF.

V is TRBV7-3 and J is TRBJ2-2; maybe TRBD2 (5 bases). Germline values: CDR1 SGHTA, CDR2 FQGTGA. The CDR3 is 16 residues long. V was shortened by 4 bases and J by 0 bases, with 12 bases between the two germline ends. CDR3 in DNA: TGTGCCAGCAGCTCCATCCCGGACTCGAACACCGGGGAGCTGTTTTTT. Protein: CASSSIPDSNTGELFF. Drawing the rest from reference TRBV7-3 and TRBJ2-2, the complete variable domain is GAGVSQTPSNKVTEKGKYVELRCDPISGHTALYWYRQSLGQGPEFLIYFQGTGAADDSGLPNDRFFAVRPEGSVSTLKIQRTERGDSAVYLCASSSIPDSNTGELFFGEGSRLTVL.

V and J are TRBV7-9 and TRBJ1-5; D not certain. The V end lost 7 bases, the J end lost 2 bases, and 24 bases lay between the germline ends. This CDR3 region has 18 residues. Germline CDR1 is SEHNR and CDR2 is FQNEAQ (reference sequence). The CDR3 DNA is TGTGCCAGCACCACACTCCTCCTTATAGAGGGAGGCAATCAGCCCCAGCATTTT. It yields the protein CASTTLLLIEGGNQPQHF.

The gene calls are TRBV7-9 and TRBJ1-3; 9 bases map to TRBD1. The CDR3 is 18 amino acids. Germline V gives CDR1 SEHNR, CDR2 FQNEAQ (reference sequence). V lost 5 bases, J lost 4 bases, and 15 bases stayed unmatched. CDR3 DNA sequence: TGTGCCAGCAGCCAAATCCCTCGGGACAGGGCCAGAGGAAACACCATATATTTT. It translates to CASSQIPRDRARGNTIYF.

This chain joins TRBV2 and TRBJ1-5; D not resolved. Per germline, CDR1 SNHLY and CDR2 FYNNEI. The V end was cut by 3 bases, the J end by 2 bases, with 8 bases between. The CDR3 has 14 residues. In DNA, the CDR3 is TGTGCCAGCAGTGATCATCTCCGCAATCAGCCCCAGCATTTT. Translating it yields CASSDHLRNQPQHF.

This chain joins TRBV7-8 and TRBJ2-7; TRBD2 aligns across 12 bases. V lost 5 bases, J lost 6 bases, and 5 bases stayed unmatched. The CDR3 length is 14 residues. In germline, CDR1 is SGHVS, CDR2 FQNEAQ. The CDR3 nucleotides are TGTGCCAGCAGCGCCGGACTAGCGGGGCTCGAGCAGTACTTC. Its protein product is CASSAGLAGLEQYF.

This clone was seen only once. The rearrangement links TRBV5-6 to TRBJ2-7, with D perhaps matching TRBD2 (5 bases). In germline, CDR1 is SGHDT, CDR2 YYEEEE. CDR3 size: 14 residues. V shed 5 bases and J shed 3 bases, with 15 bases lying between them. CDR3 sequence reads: CASSQRTGNYEQYF. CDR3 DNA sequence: TGTGCCAGCAGTCAACGGACGGGAAACTACGAGCAGTACTTC. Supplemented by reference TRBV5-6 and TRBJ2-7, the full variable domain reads DAGVTQSPTHLIKTRGQQVTLRCSPKSGHDTVSWYQQALGQGPQFIFQYYEEEERQRGNFPDRFSGHQFPNYSSELNVNALLLGDSALYLCASSQRTGNYEQYFGPGTRLTVT.

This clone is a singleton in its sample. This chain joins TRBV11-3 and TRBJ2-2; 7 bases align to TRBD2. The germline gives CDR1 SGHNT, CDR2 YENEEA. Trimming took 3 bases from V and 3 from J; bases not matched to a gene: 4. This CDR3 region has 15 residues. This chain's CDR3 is CASSLGGRDTGELFF. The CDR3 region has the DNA TGTGCCAGCAGCTTGGGAGGGCGGGACACCGGGGAGCTGTTTTTT.

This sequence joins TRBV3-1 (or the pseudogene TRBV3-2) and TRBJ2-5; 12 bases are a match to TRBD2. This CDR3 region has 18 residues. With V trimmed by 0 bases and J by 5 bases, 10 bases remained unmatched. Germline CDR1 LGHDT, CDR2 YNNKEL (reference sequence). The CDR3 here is CASSQEFRLAGEFETQYF. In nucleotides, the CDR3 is TGTGCCAGCAGCCAAGAATTCCGACTAGCGGGAGAATTCGAGACCCAGTACTTC.

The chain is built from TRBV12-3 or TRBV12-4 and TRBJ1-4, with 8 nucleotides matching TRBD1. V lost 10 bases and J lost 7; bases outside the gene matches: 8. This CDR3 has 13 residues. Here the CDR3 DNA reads TGTGCCACCTCGGACAGGGTCACTGAAAAACTGTTTTTT. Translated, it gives CATSDRVTEKLFF.

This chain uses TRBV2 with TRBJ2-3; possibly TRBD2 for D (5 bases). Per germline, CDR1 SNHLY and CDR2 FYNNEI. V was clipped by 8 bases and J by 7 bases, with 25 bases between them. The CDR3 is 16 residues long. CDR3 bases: TGTGCCAGCGCGATCCCGGGAACGCGGTTAATACATACGCAGTATTTT. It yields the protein CASAIPGTRLIHTQYF. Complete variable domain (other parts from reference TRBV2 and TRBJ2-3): EPEVTQTPSHQVTQMGQEVILRCVPISNHLYFYWYRQILGQKVEFLVSFYNNEISEKSEIFDDQFSVERPDGSNFTLKIRSTKLEDSAMYFCASAIPGTRLIHTQYFGPGTRLTVL.